The entry below gives a single TCR beta chain sequence along with its context. The antigen remains unidentified. The time point was: recipient sample about 28 days before transplant, after cytoreduction. Samples: about 28 days before transplant, then days 30, 100 and 180 after. The method was immunoSEQ multiplex PCR; TCRdb's version includes in-frame clones alone and lacks a portion of them. The sample lists approximately 18,000 clones; roughly 77% were seen once. The sample originates from a study of T cell clonotyping in hematopoietic cell transplantation. V was pared by 4 bases and J by 6 bases, with 5 bases of the junction left unmatched. Germline-derived CDR1 and CDR2 are LNHDA and SQIVND (reference sequence). The CDR3 is made up of 13 amino acids. Study-level points and caveats: Without cell sorting, CD4 versus CD8 contributions remain unresolved. Broader posttransplant TCR repertoire diversity was predicted by graft donor and pretransplant recipient Inverse Simpson Index values.

The sequence was obtained from a man aged 60 to 69 with acute myeloid leukemia. Some clones in this sample may be carry-over from other donors' samples. The chain employs TRBV19 and TRBJ1-1, with 7 bases that match TRBD1. The sequences come from peripheral blood mononuclear cells, collected before stem cell transplant. The CDR3 region has the DNA TGTGCCAGTAGTACTGACAGGGTCTCTGAAGCTTTCTTT. Amino acids: CASSTDRVSEAFF.